This entry describes one T cell receptor beta chain. What it recognizes is unknown. The junction does not match germline at one end; this may be a read error. The sample comes from a study of OX40 agonist ivuxolimab in advanced cancers. Whole-study context: Patients were dosed intravenously with ivuxolimab at 0.01 to 10 mg/kg every 2 weeks. Study results and limitations: Expansion of clones was among the lowest in partial responders at 0.1-3.0 mg/kg. The expanded peripheral T cells' antigen specificity was not determined. Average numbers of expanded clones were greater in CD8+ T cells than in CD4+.

CDR1 is SEHNR and CDR2 is FQNEAQ in the germline V gene (reference sequence). This CDR3 contains 12 residues. Some clones are missing from TCRdb's copy, which holds only in-frame ones; the method was immunoSEQ multiplex PCR. Of roughly 46,000 clones listed, roughly 90% are singletons. This receptor was obtained from an adult with an advanced solid tumor such as melanoma, head and neck, liver or kidney cancer. Specimen: CD4+ or CD8+ T cells sorted from blood, collected in a trial of the OX40 agonist ivuxolimab. The rearrangement joins TRBV7-9 to TRBJ2-7; tentative D call: TRBD2 (5 bases). The CDR3 DNA reads TGTGCCAGCAGCCTAGCACCCTACGAGCAGTACTTC. It yields the protein CASSLAPYEQYF.